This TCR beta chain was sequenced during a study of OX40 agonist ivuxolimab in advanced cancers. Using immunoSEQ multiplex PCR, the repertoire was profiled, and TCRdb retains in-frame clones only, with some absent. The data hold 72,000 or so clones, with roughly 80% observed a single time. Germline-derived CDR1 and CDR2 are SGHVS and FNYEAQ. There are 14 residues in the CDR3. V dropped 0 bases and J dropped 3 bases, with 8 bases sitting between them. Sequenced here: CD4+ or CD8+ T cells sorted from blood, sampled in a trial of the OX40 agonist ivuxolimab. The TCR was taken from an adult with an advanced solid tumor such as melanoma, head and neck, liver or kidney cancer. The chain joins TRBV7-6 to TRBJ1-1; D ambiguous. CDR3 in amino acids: CASSLAGKHTEAFF. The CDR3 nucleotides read TGTGCCAGCAGCTTAGCCGGGAAGCACACTGAAGCTTTCTTT.